Sequencing of this TCR beta chain was carried out in a study of T-cell reconstitution after alpha-beta-depleted transplantation in children. Overall study findings and caveats: It was surviving recipient T cells and thymic progenitors that gave some patients high TCRbeta diversity at day 60. About two months after transplant, alpha-beta T cells reportedly came from several hundred expanded graft clones.

Notes on this clonotype: The antigen is not known.

Preparation of the TCRbeta library used unique molecular identifiers. TCRdb re-derived calls from the PCR reads in MiXCR, one entry per CDR3 protein. Of hundreds of thousands of distinct CDR3 sequences listed, around 15% were seen once; the top ten hold around 30%. This CDR3 is built from 14 residues. Per germline, CDR1 MNHNY and CDR2 SVGAGI (reference sequence). V was shortened by 2 bases and J by 3 bases, with 10 bases between the two germline ends. The TCR comes from a boy under two years old who had a stem cell transplant for Wiskott-Aldrich syndrome, so the T cells may come from the graft donor. The sample in question was PBMCs, mostly from graft donor cells, obtained 360 days after TCRalphabeta/CD19-depleted stem cell transplant. The chain uses TRBV6-6 and TRBJ1-2, with a weak D call TRBD1 (5 bases). The CDR3, as DNA: TGTGCCAGCAGTTACCGGGGGAGTGACTATGGCTACACCTTC. Its protein is CASSYRGSDYGYTF.